The 6 T cell receptor beta chains given below trace back to one sample, sequenced in a study of neurological immune-mediated disorders. MiXCR, applied by TCRdb to the 5' RACE reads, yields one record per CDR3 protein. The sample comprises approximately 86,000 distinct CDR3 sequences, approximately 2.8% of which are singletons, and roughly 1.2% rests with the top ten. Sequences were obtained from PBMCs. These receptors were collected from a woman aged 25 to 45 with multiple sclerosis.

This clonotype came up many times. The chain carries TRBV28 and TRBJ2-1; 11 bases match TRBD2. Germline lookup yields CDR1 MDHEN and CDR2 SYDVKM. Germline trimming cut 6 bases from V and 6 bases from J; bases unmatched to any gene: 7. The CDR3 runs to 15 residues. CDR3 nucleotides: TGTGCCAGCAGGGAGGGACTAGCGGACGCCAATGAGCAGTTCTTC. It codes for CASREGLADANEQFF.

The sample holds many counts of this clonotype. The rearrangement joins TRBV10-2 to TRBJ2-3; perhaps TRBD1 as D (6 bases). The CDR3 runs to 15 residues. Germline CDR1 and CDR2: WSHSY and SAAADI. V was trimmed by 6 bases and J by 4 bases, leaving 17 bases between them. CDR3: CASRRLDSPADTQYF. In DNA form, the CDR3 reads TGCGCCAGCAGGAGACTGGACAGTCCCGCAGATACGCAGTATTTT.

This clonotype came up many times. This sequence joins TRBV29-1 and TRBJ1-2; the D is unclear. Germline-derived CDR1 and CDR2 are SQVTM and ANQGSEA. CDR3 length equals 11 residues. The germline V and J ends were trimmed by 4 bases and 2 bases, with 5 bases remaining between them. DNA for the CDR3: TGCAGCGTTGCCGAGAACTATGGCTACACCTTC. Protein product: CSVAENYGYTF.

This clonotype was found many times. The J gene is TRBJ1-2, the V gene TRBV20-1, with D possibly TRBD1 on 6 matching bases. The CDR3 consists of 14 residues. In germline, CDR1 is DFQATT, CDR2 SNEGSKA (reference sequence). V lost 0 bases and J 12 bases, leaving 20 bases between the germline ends. CDR3 residues: CSARDKAGGPSNTF. CDR3 coding DNA: TGCAGTGCTAGAGATAAGGCGGGGGGCCCCTCGAACACCTTC.

This clonotype has a count of ten or more. The chain is built from TRBV5-1 and TRBJ2-2, with 8 nucleotides matching TRBD2. V shed 1 base, J shed 7 bases, and the junction held 6 bases outside the gene matches. Germline assignment: CDR1 SGHRS and CDR2 YFSETQ. This CDR3 is 15 amino acids long. The DNA for the CDR3 is TGCGCCAGCAGCTTGACGGGAGGGCTTGTCGGGGAGCTGTTTTTT. Residues: CASSLTGGLVGELFF.

Many counts were recorded for this clonotype. The chain couples TRBV6-5 to TRBJ1-5; TRBD1 agrees at 10 bases. This CDR3 has 15 amino acids. Trimming removed 4 bases from V and 7 bases from J; junction bases left unmatched: 7. CDR1 and CDR2 (germline): MNHEY, SVGAGI. CDR3 coding DNA: TGTGCCAGCAGTTCGACAGGGGGCGGACGCCAGCCCCAGCATTTT. It codes for CASSSTGGGRQPQHF.